This T cell receptor (beta chain) is drawn from a study of vaccination and CD4 T cells after COVID-19. Treatment defined: roughly ten-day PBMC culture with coronavirus spike peptide pools or control peptides (ViraFEST assay). CD4+ T cells that came from the unexposed donor were collected before the COVID-19 pandemic (2011-2018). Sequencing of DNA taken from cultured CD4+ T cells relied on the Oncomine TCR Beta short-read assay. TCRdb called the PCR reads again in MiXCR, with one record for every CDR3 protein. The table has around 5,600 distinct CDR3 sequences, about three fifths seen once. Germline CDR1 reads SEHNR; CDR2 reads FQNEAQ (reference sequence). The CDR3 runs to 13 residues. As for this clonotype: Its antigen is unknown. The junction and the germline gene differ at one end; a read error may be behind it.

The sample taken for sequencing was CD4+ T cells from blood, cultured in vitro. The TCR originated in a human donor in good health. The V call is TRBV7-9, the J call TRBJ2-5, with D perhaps matching TRBD1 (6 bases). The CDR3 DNA reads as TGTGCCAGCAGCTTAGCACCTGACAGGACCCTGTACTTC. This sequence encodes CASSLAPDRTLYF.